A selection of T cell receptor beta chains follows, all from one sample in a study of CD8 T cells in ankylosing spondylitis. TCRdb analysed the 5' RACE reads with MiXCR anew, one entry per CDR3 protein. The sample comprises about 200,000 distinct CDR3 sequences, over 10% of which are singletons, and 15% to 20% rests with the top ten. Sequencing was carried out using blood, either unsorted or a sorted T cell fraction (not recorded which). All receptors come from a male donor with ankylosing spondylitis or in good health (not recorded which). Each CDR3 is given with its conserved first and last residue. Each record gives: V gene, J gene, CDR3 protein.

>TRBV2|TRBJ2-7
CASRETSGIMNEQYF
>TRBV5-1|TRBJ2-7
CASSGSGLGEQYF
>TRBV30|TRBJ2-1
CAWSPGLAGNEQFF
>TRBV19|TRBJ2-7
CASSPGHPGEQYF
>TRBV9|TRBJ2-7
CASSVGTGEQYF
>TRBV14|TRBJ2-5
CASSQVPDGTKGGAPTSYQETQYF
>TRBV4-1|TRBJ2-3
CASSQGLAATDTQYF
>TRBV20-1|TRBJ2-3
CSARVANTDTQYF
>TRBV7-9|TRBJ2-7
CASSPIGSGDYEQYF
>TRBV5-6|TRBJ2-1
CASSGLAGYNEQFF
>TRBV7-9|TRBJ2-7
CASSSGGAWEQYF
>TRBV30|TRBJ1-4
CAWSVMGNEKLFF
>TRBV23-1|TRBJ2-7
CASSRVTGTSGSVDEQYF
>TRBV5-1|TRBJ1-1
CASSPRQVLNTEAFF
>TRBV30|TRBJ2-3
CAWSETLATSDTQYF
>TRBV6-5|TRBJ2-7
CASSYQRQGYEQYF
>TRBV29-1|TRBJ2-3
CSVSGAFESTDTQYF
>TRBV29-1|TRBJ2-7
CSAFGSGSHEQYF
>TRBV4-2|TRBJ1-6
CASSQDLGLNSPLHF
>TRBV7-9|TRBJ2-2
CASSSSPGTGELFF
>TRBV11-2|TRBJ2-7
CASTPTGTPFYEQYF
>TRBV27|TRBJ2-7
CASSSGTSGRAPRYF
>TRBV4-1|TRBJ2-7
CASSQWRGADYEQYF
>TRBV6-6|TRBJ1-1
CASSYGATEAFF
>TRBV11-2|TRBJ1-1
CASKGVLNTEAFF
>TRBV9|TRBJ1-1
CASSPDGGLTEAFF
>TRBV15|TRBJ2-2
CATSRDPLYREVNTGELFF
>TRBV20-1|TRBJ2-1
CSARDRVGMINEQFF
>TRBV10-3|TRBJ2-7
CAISDQRDTPYEQYF
>TRBV27|TRBJ1-1
CASSLGFMNTEAFF
>TRBV9|TRBJ2-7
CASSPRDKPTLEQYF
>TRBV4-2|TRBJ1-1
CAISPGLGTEAFF
>TRBV12-3/TRBV12-4|TRBJ2-7
CASSYVQGQDVSEQYF
>TRBV6-1|TRBJ2-7
CASSQYPGLGYEQYF
>TRBV7-9|TRBJ2-5
CASSSETGREETQYF
>TRBV29-1|TRBJ2-7
CSVEVLGAGTYEQYF
>TRBV20-1|TRBJ2-1
CSARDFGGLTLNEQFF
>TRBV4-1|TRBJ2-7
CASGERDLAYEQYF
>TRBV27|TRBJ2-7
CASSLGTSGAIYEQYF
>TRBV4-1|TRBJ1-3
CASSQERSSGNTIYF
>TRBV12-3/TRBV12-4|TRBJ2-3
CASSPEWGGTDTQYF
>TRBV7-9|TRBJ2-7
CASSLAQVSYEQYF
>TRBV30|TRBJ2-7
CAWTGTSGSYEQYF
>TRBV20-1|TRBJ2-3
CSAPLETGGTDTQYF
>TRBV6-5|TRBJ2-3
CASSSRLAGTDTQYF
>TRBV5-4|TRBJ2-3
CASSLGWRGHSSRTSDTQYF
>TRBV11-3|TRBJ2-2
CASSSRDRATGELFF
>TRBV10-3|TRBJ2-5
CAISRGTSGSGTQETQYF
>TRBV19|TRBJ1-1
CASSVRGNSNTEAFF
>TRBV18|TRBJ2-7
CASSRGGGMGEQYF
>TRBV12-3/TRBV12-4|TRBJ2-3
CASSHTSGGAFDTQYF
>TRBV3-1|TRBJ1-4
CASTQERTTNEKLFF
>TRBV4-1|TRBJ2-2
CASSRTDNTGELFF